A single sample gave rise to the 11 T cell receptor beta chains below, sequenced in a study of blood T cell repertoires in COVID-19. Clones were read by immunoSEQ multiplex PCR, and TCRdb kept only the in-frame ones, dropping some. The sample carries 100,000 to 120,000 clones, about 80% recorded once. The specimen sequenced was peripheral blood. These receptor sequences come from an elderly woman with active or convalescent COVID-19.

The chain recombines TRBV2 with TRBJ2-5; the match to TRBD2 covers 11 bases. From germline, CDR1 is SNHLY and CDR2 FYNNEI. V gave up 5 bases and J gave up 3 bases; unmatched junction bases: 5. CDR3 length equals 15 residues. The CDR3 spells CASSSTSGREETQYF. For the CDR3, the DNA is TGTGCCAGCAGTTCAACTAGCGGGAGAGAAGAGACCCAGTACTTC.

The chain links TRBV5-1 to TRBJ1-1, with TRBD1 matching over 9 bases. The germline gives CDR1 SGHRS, CDR2 YFSETQ. CDR3 length: 15 amino acids. V lost 0 bases, J lost 6 bases, and 6 bases stayed unmatched. In DNA, the CDR3 is TGCGCCAGCAGCTTGGAGGGGACAGGGATATCTGAAGCTTTCTTT. This encodes CASSLEGTGISEAFF. Variable domain in full (rest from reference TRBV5-1 and TRBJ1-1): KAGVTQTPRYLIKTRGQQVTLSCSPISGHRSVSWYQQTPGQGLQFLFEYFSETQRNKGNFPGRFSGRQFSNSRSEMNVSTLELGDSALYLCASSLEGTGISEAFFGQGTRLTVV.

Here the CDR3 reads CASSFSIWAQVDEQYF. CDR3 DNA sequence: TGCGCCAGCAGCTTTTCCATTTGGGCCCAAGTCGACGAGCAGTACTTC. V usage is TRBV5-1 and J usage is TRBJ2-7; no definite D call. There are 16 residues in the CDR3. The V gene's germline CDR1 is SGHRS and CDR2 YFSETQ. Between the trimmed V and J ends, which lost 2 bases and 5 bases, there was a span of 20 bases.

The chain joins TRBV19 to TRBJ2-3; 7 nucleotides match TRBD2. The germline gives CDR1 LNHDA, CDR2 SQIVND (reference sequence). V lost 0 bases and J lost 4; bases outside the gene matches: 7. This CDR3 comprises 16 residues. This CDR3 is CASSIDILAGADTQYF. For the CDR3, the DNA is TGTGCCAGTAGTATAGATATCTTGGCGGGAGCAGATACGCAGTATTTT.

The CDR3 region has the DNA TGTGCCAGCAGCCCCGGTGGTATAGCTAACTATGGCTACACCTTC. This codes for CASSPGGIANYGYTF. This rearrangement joins TRBV5-4 to TRBJ1-2; D unresolved. This CDR3 contains 15 residues. CDR1 SGHNT and CDR2 YYREEE come from the germline V gene (reference sequence). V gave up 4 bases and J gave up 0 bases, with 13 bases separating them.

In its sample, this clone was seen once. The chain recombines TRBV3-1 (or the pseudogene TRBV3-2) with TRBJ1-6; TRBD1 agrees at 7 bases. V was clipped by 4 bases and J by 6 bases; unmatched bases: 6. This CDR3 is built from 15 residues. CDR1 is LGHDT, CDR2 YNNKEL, per germline (reference sequence). CDR3 residues: CASSRDRVVNSPLHF. The CDR3 coding sequence is TGTGCCAGCAGCCGAGACAGGGTGGTTAATTCACCCCTCCACTTT.

The J gene is TRBJ2-1, the V gene TRBV5-1; TRBD1 matches 9 bases. Trimming took 0 bases from V and 8 from J; bases not matched to a gene: 12. The CDR3 has 17 residues. The germline CDR1 and CDR2 sequences are SGHRS and YFSETQ. The CDR3 loop reads CASSLGDRDREDDEQFF. CDR3 coding DNA: TGCGCCAGCAGCTTGGGCGACCGGGACAGGGAGGACGATGAGCAGTTCTTC.

V is TRBV7-6 and J is TRBJ1-1; the D is unclear. The CDR3 spans 13 residues. Trimming removed 3 bases from V and 1 base from J, with 6 bases in between. The germline gives CDR1 SGHVS, CDR2 FNYEAQ. The CDR3 here is CASSLRENTEAFF. CDR3 coding DNA: TGTGCCAGCAGCTTGAGGGAGAACACTGAAGCTTTCTTT.

This clone was counted a few times. The rearrangement joins TRBV4-3 to TRBJ2-1, with 9 bases identical to TRBD2. The length of the CDR3 is 17 residues. The V and J ends lost 0 bases and 7 bases, in that order; junction bases with no gene match: 10. CDR1 and CDR2 from the germline V gene are LGHNA and YSLEER. The CDR3 region has the DNA TGCGCCAGCAGCCAAGATTGGGCGGGAGGGGGGCTAAATGAGCAGTTCTTC. Translating gives CASSQDWAGGGLNEQFF.

The chain combines TRBV24-1 with TRBJ2-7; D possibly corresponds to TRBD2 (6 bases). Trimming cost V 9 bases and J 1 base, with 12 bases left between them. This CDR3 region has 13 residues. The V gene's germline CDR1 is KGHDR and CDR2 SFDVKD. CDR3 residues: CATGGTVSYEQYF. CDR3 DNA sequence: TGTGCCACCGGGGGGACTGTTTCCTACGAGCAGTACTTC.

The gene calls are TRBV30 and TRBJ2-1, with 7 bases matching TRBD2. Per the germline V gene, CDR1 is GTSNPN and CDR2 is SVGIG (reference sequence). This CDR3 contains 16 residues. V dropped 4 bases and J dropped 9; count of bases not matched to a gene: 18. For the CDR3, the DNA is TGTGCCTGGATGAAACTTAGAGGGGAGGGCCATCTTGAGCAGTTCTTC. It is translated as CAWMKLRGEGHLEQFF.